This paragraph covers one T cell receptor beta chain sequence. The antigen remains undetermined. The data derive from a study of T cell responses to AZD1222 COVID-19 vaccine. Notes on the study in general: Donor demographics were predominantly white British with a female majority; clonal diversity may be underestimated.

Here immunoSEQ multiplex PCR was the method, and the copy in TCRdb shows in-frame clones only, minus some. The sample consists of about 120,000 clones, more than 80% of them appearing once. V was pared by 3 bases and J by 4 bases, with 9 bases between. This CDR3 is built from 13 residues. Germline values: CDR1 SNHLY, CDR2 FYNNEI. The origin of this receptor is an adult in good health. The source material was peripheral blood, sampled on day 0 of AZD1222 vaccination. This sequence joins TRBV2 and TRBJ1-2, with unresolved D. The CDR3 DNA reads TGTGCCAGCAGTGACCAGGTGCGCTATGGCTACACCTTC. Its translation is CASSDQVRYGYTF.